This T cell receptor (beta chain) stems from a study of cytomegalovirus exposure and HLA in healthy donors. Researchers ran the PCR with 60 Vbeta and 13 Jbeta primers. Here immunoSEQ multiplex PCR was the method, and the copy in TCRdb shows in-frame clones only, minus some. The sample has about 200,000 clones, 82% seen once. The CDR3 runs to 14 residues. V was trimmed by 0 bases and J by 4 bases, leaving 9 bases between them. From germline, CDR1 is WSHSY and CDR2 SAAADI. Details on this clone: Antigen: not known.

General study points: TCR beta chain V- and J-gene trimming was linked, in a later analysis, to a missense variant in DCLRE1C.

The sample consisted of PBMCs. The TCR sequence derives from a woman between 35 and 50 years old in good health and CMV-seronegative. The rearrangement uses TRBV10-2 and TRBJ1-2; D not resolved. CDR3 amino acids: CASSESAGFYGYTF. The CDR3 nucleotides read TGCGCCAGCAGTGAGTCGGCGGGATTCTATGGCTACACCTTC.